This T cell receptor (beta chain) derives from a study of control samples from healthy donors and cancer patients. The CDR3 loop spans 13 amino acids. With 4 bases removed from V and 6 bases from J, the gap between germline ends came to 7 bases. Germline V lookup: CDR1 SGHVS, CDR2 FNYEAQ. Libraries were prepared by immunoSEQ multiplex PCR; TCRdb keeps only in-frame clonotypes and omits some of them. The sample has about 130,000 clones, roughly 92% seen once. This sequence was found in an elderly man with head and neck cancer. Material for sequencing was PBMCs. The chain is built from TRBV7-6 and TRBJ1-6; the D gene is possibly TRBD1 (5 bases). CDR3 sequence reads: CASSSGGNSPLHF. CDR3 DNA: TGTGCCAGCAGCTCTGGGGGTAATTCACCCCTCCACTTT.